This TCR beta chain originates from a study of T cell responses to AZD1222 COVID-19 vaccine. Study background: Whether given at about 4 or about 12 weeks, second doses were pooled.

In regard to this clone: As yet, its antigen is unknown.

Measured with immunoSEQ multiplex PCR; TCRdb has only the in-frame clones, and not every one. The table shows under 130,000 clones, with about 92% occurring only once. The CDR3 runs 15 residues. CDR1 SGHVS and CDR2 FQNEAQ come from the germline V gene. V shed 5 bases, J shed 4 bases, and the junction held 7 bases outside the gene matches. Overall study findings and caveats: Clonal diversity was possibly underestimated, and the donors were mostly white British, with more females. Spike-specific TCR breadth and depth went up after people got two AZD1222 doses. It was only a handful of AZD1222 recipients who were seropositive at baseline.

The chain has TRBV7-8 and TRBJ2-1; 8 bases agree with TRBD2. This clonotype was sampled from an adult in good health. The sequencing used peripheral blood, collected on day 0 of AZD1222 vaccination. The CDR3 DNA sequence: TGTGCCAGCAGCCATGCGGGGGGCCAATACAATGAGCAGTTCTTC. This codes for CASSHAGGQYNEQFF.